This is a list of T cell receptor beta chains from one sample in a study of blood T cell dynamics during melanoma immunotherapy. Here immunoSEQ multiplex PCR was the method, and the copy in TCRdb shows in-frame clones only, minus some. The table records about 6,300 clones, 85% to 95% of them present only once. The sequencing here drew on cell-free DNA from blood, taken from a patient treated with checkpoint blockade. Receptors were obtained from a human donor with melanoma. Both conserved end residues are part of each CDR3. Each record gives: clone size, J gene, V gene, CDR3 protein. Clone size is given for some rows only: seen once, a few or many times, or a class if the clone is expanded.

clone_size: .
j_call: TRBJ2-3
v_call: TRBV6-1
cdr3_aa: CASSDRQGRFADTQYF

clone_size: .
j_call: TRBJ1-5
v_call: TRBV7-8
cdr3_aa: CASSLGRQGDNQPQHF

clone_size: .
j_call: TRBJ2-7
v_call: TRBV5-1
cdr3_aa: CASSPGTAGEQYF

clone_size: .
j_call: TRBJ1-2
v_call: TRBV28
cdr3_aa: CASSLGTGDGYTF

clone_size: .
j_call: TRBJ2-5
v_call: TRBV29-1
cdr3_aa: CSGGLAGPQETQYF

clone_size: .
j_call: TRBJ2-7
v_call: TRBV5-8
cdr3_aa: CASSLGRGTSYEQYF

clone_size: .
j_call: TRBJ2-5
v_call: TRBV19
cdr3_aa: CASSRDRGQETQYF

clone_size: .
j_call: TRBJ1-1
v_call: TRBV19
cdr3_aa: CASSIGLRGTEAFF

clone_size: .
j_call: TRBJ2-7
v_call: TRBV28
cdr3_aa: CASSLPGQGSSYEQYF

clone_size: .
j_call: TRBJ2-5
v_call: TRBV14
cdr3_aa: CASSGDRVTQYF

clone_size: .
j_call: TRBJ1-4
v_call: TRBV7-2
cdr3_aa: CASSLDVSRTEKLFF

clone_size: .
j_call: TRBJ2-3
v_call: TRBV6-6
cdr3_aa: CASSDGGAGDTQYF

clone_size: .
j_call: TRBJ2-2
v_call: TRBV7-2
cdr3_aa: CASSFRQGAGELFF

clone_size: .
j_call: TRBJ2-6
v_call: TRBV6-1
cdr3_aa: CASSDGGHPIANVLTF

clone_size: .
j_call: TRBJ2-5
v_call: TRBV7-6
cdr3_aa: CASSLSLAGGQETQYF

clone_size: .
j_call: TRBJ2-7
v_call: TRBV6-5
cdr3_aa: CASSYTQGEQYF

clone_size: once
j_call: TRBJ1-1
v_call: TRBV18
cdr3_aa: CASSPETGNTEAFF